The present T cell receptor beta chain was sequenced within a study of blood T cell repertoires in COVID-19. Turning to the study itself: Some COVID-19 samples were acute and others convalescent; all came from the United States, Italy and Spain. T cells, B-cell-depleted T cells, or PBMCs provided the cDNA or gDNA that served as material.

Original processing methods: The assay estimated nucleated cells by amplifying reference gene primers. Measured with immunoSEQ multiplex PCR; TCRdb has only the in-frame clones, and not every one. V, J and clone size are those of that table, while D and trimming were read from the DNA. The data contain some 180,000 clones, about 84% of them seen just once; the ten biggest clones take up roughly 7.1%. This clone was counted ten times or more. Per the germline V gene, CDR1 is SEHNR and CDR2 is FQNEAQ (reference sequence). This CDR3 is built from 13 residues. With 5 bases clipped from V and 15 bases from J, the junction kept 10 bases outside the gene matches.

The chain joins TRBV7-9 to TRBJ2-1; 10 nucleotides agree with TRBD1. The sample taken for sequencing was peripheral blood. The source is a human donor in a cohort sampled during active COVID-19. CDR3 nucleotides: TGTGCCAGCAGCATGGAGGACAGGGGGAAGGGGTTCTTC. This translates into CASSMEDRGKGFF.